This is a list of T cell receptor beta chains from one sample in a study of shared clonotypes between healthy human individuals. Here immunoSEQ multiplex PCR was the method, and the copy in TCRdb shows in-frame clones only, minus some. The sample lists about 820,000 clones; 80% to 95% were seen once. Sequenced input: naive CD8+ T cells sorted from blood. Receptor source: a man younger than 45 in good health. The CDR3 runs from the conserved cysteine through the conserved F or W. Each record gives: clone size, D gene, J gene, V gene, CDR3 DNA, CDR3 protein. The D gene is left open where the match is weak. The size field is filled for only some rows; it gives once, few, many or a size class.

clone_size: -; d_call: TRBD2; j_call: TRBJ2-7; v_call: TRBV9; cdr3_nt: TGTGCCAGCAGCGTATACGCGGGGGCCTACGAGCAGTACTTC; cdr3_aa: CASSVYAGAYEQYF
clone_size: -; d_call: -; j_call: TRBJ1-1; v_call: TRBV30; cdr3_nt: TGTGCCTGGGGATGGGGGCAGATGAACACTGAAGCTTTCTTT; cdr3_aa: CAWGWGQMNTEAFF
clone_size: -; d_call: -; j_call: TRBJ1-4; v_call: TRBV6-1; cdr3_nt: TGTGCCAGCAGTTTCGGGGCCGCAACTAATGAAAAACTGTTTTTT; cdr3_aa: CASSFGAATNEKLFF
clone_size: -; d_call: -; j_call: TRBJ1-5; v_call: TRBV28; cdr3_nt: TGTGCCGGCTCTACCATGAGGGACACCGATCAGCCCCAGCATTTT; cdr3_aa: CAGSTMRDTDQPQHF
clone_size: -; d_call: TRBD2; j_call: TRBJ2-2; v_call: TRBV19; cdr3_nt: TGTGCCAGTAGTCATAAAACTAGCGGGAGATGGACCGGGGAGCTGTTTTTT; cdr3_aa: CASSHKTSGRWTGELFF
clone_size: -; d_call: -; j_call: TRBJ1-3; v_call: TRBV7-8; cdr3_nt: TGTGCCAGCAGCTTAATCGATCCCTACTCTGGAAACACCATATATTTT; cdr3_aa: CASSLIDPYSGNTIYF
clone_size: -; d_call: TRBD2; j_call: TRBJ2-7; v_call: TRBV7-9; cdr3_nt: TGTGCCAGCAGCGTGACTAGCAGCTCCTACGAGCAGTACTTC; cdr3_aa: CASSVTSSSYEQYF
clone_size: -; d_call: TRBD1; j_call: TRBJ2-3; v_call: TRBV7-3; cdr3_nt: TGTGCCAGCAGCCCGACGACAGGGCAAGATACGCAGTATTTT; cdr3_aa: CASSPTTGQDTQYF
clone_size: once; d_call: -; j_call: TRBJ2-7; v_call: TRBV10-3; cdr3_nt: TGTGCCATCAGTGGCCCTGGGGGCACCAGGGACACCTACGAGCAGTACTTC; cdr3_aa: CAISGPGGTRDTYEQYF
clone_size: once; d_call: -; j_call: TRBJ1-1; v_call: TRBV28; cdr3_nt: TGTGCCAGCAGTTTCTTCCAGGGGAGGGGCGACACTGAAGCTTTCTTT; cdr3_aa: CASSFFQGRGDTEAFF
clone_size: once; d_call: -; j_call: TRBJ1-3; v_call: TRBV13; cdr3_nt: TGTGCCAGCAGCTTAGCGCCAGAGAACTTTGACACCATATATTTT; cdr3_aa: CASSLAPENFDTIYF
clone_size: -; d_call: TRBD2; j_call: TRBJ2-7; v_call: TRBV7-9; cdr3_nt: TGTGCCTCTCAACAGGGAGCGGGGGCGGTCTACGAGCAGTACTTC; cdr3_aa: CASQQGAGAVYEQYF
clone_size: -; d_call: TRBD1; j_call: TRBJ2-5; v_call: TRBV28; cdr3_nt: TGTGCCAGCAAAGAGGAGACAGGGGGCCTAGAGACCCAGTACTTC; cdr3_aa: CASKEETGGLETQYF
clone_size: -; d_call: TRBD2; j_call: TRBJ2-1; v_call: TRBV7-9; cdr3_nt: TGTGCCAGCAGCACTACCCTCGGGAGGCCGGATGAGCAGTTCTTC; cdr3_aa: CASSTTLGRPDEQFF
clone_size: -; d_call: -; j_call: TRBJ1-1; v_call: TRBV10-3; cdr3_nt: TGTGCCATCAGTGATCTAGGGCAGGGGAACACTGAAGCTTTCTTT; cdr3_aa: CAISDLGQGNTEAFF
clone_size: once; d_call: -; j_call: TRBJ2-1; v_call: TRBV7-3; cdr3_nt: TGTGCCAGCAGCCCCCTTGGGAGTGATGCCTACAATGAGCAGTTCTTC; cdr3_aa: CASSPLGSDAYNEQFF
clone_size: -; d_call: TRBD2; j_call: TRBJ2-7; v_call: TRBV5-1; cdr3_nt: TGCGCCAGCAGCTTGGATTCTAGCGGGAGCTCCTACGAGCAGTACTTC; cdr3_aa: CASSLDSSGSSYEQYF
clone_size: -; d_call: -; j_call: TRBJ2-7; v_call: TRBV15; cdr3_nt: TGTGCCACCAGCAGAGTGGGGACGGAGCCCCTAACCTACGAGCAGTACTTC; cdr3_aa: CATSRVGTEPLTYEQYF
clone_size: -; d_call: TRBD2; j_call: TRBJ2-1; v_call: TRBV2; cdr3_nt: TGTGCCAGCAGTGAGGACGGAGGGACTAGCAATGAGCAGTTCTTC; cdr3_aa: CASSEDGGTSNEQFF
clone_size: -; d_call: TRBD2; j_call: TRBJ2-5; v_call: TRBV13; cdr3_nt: TGTGCCAGCAGCCTCCACCAAGGGACTAGCGGAGAGACCCAGTACTTC; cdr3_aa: CASSLHQGTSGETQYF
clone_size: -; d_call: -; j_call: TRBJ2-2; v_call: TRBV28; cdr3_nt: TGTGCCAGCAGTTTCGTTGGCACCGGGGAGCTGTTTTTT; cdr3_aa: CASSFVGTGELFF
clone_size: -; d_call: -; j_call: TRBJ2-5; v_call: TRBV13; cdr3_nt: TGTGCCAGCAGCTTTCGGGGGGCACACCAAGAGACCCAGTACTTC; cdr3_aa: CASSFRGAHQETQYF
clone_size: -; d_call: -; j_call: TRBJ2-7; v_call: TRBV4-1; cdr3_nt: TGCGCCAGCAGCCAGAGGGGGGGTCCTACCTACGAGCAGTACTTC; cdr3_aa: CASSQRGGPTYEQYF
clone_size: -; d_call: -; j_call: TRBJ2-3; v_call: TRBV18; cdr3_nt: TGTGCCAGCTCACCACCGTTGGGGAGCACAGATACGCAGTATTTT; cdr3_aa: CASSPPLGSTDTQYF
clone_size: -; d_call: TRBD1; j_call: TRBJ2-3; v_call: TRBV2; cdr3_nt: TGTGCCGGCAGGGAGACAGGGGTATTTCAAGATACGCAGTATTTT; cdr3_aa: CAGRETGVFQDTQYF
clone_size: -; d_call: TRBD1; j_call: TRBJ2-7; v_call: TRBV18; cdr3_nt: TGTGCCAGCTCACCACGTCCCGGGACAGGTTTGGGCGAGCAGTACTTC; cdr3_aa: CASSPRPGTGLGEQYF
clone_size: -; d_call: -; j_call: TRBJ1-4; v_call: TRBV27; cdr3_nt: TGTGCCAGCAGTTTAGAGGGTACTAATGAAAAACTGTTTTTT; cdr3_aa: CASSLEGTNEKLFF
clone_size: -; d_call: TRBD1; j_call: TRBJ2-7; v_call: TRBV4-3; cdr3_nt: TGCGCCAGCAGCCAAGATTCCCTGGGGACAGGGGTGGGCGAGCAGTACTTC; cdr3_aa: CASSQDSLGTGVGEQYF
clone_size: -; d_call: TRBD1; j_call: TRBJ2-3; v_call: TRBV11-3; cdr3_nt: TGTGCCAGCAGCTTTACTCGGGACAGGGGTACAGATACGCAGTATTTT; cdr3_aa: CASSFTRDRGTDTQYF
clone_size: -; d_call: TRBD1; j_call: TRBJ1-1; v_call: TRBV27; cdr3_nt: TGTGCCAGCAGTTTCGACCAGGGGGCGCGAAGTGAAGCTTTCTTT; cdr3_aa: CASSFDQGARSEAFF
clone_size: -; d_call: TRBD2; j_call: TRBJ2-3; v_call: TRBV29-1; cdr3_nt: TGCAGCGTTGTCGGTGCGCGACTAGCGGGAAACCTTAACACAGATACGCAGTATTTT; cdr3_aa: CSVVGARLAGNLNTDTQYF
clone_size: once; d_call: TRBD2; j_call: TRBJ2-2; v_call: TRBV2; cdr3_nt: TGTGCCAGGTCAAGGGTCACTAGCGGGATAACTAACACCGGGGAGCTGTTTTTT; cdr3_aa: CARSRVTSGITNTGELFF
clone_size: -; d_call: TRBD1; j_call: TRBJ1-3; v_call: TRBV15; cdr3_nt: TGTGCCACCAGCAGCCGGGACAGCGATTTTTCTGGAAACACCATATATTTT; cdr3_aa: CATSSRDSDFSGNTIYF
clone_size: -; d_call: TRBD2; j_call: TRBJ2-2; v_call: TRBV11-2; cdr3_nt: TGTGCCAGCAGCTCGGGACTAGCGAGAGCCGGGGAGCTGTTTTTT; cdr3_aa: CASSSGLARAGELFF
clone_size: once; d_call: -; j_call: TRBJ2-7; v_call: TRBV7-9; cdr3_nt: TGTGCCAGCAGCTTAGCGGAAACAGACTACGAGCAGTACTTC; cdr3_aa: CASSLAETDYEQYF
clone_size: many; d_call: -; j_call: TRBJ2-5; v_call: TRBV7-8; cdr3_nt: TGTGCCAGCAGCGGGTCGTCGACCGAGACCCAGTACTTC; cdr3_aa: CASSGSSTETQYF